These 5 T cell receptor beta chains were sequenced from one sample in a study of shared clonotypes between healthy human individuals. Sequencing used immunoSEQ multiplex PCR; TCRdb keeps in-frame clones, though not all of them. In the table there are roughly 300,000 clones, around 79% of which are singletons. Input material: memory CD4+ T cells sorted from blood. This sample's subset: CD45RA-negative fraction. These receptor sequences come from a man between 25 and 39 years old in good health.

This clone was seen repeatedly, ten times or more. V gene TRBV5-5 combines with J gene TRBJ1-2; 7 positions agree with TRBD1. J lost 4 bases, V lost 1 base, and 4 bases had no gene match. The CDR3 has 14 residues. Germline loops: CDR1 SGHKS, CDR2 YYEKEE (reference sequence). The DNA of the CDR3 is TGTGCCAGCAGCTTGTCAGGGGGGATCTATGGCTACACCTTC. It translates to CASSLSGGIYGYTF.

The chain uses TRBV6-5 and TRBJ2-1; D possibly corresponds to TRBD2 (5 bases). The V end was cut by 4 bases, the J end by 12 bases, with 16 bases between. The CDR3 length is 13 residues. From germline, CDR1 is MNHEY and CDR2 SVGAGI. The CDR3: CASSSPGGVLQFF. CDR3 nucleotide sequence: TGTGCCAGCAGTTCCCCTGGAGGTGTGCTGCAGTTCTTC.

The sample holds one count of this clone. The rearrangement joins TRBV19 to TRBJ2-3, with 8 bases that match TRBD2. Germline-derived CDR1 and CDR2 are LNHDA and SQIVND (reference sequence). CDR3 length equals 16 residues. With 6 bases clipped from V and 0 bases from J, the junction kept 8 bases outside the gene matches. In nucleotides, the CDR3 is TGTGCCAGTAGCCAATTAGCGGGATCTAGCACAGATACGCAGTATTTT. It translates to CASSQLAGSSTDTQYF.

This clone was seen repeatedly, ten times or more. The chain couples TRBV6-6 to TRBJ2-7; the match to TRBD1 covers 9 bases. This CDR3 is built from 15 residues. Germline loops: CDR1 MNHNY, CDR2 SVGAGI (reference sequence). Trimming at V came to 3 bases and at J to 3 bases, leaving 6 bases not matched to a gene. CDR3 coding DNA: TGTGCCAGCAGTTATCCGGGACAGGGAAACTACGAGCAGTACTTC. This gives the protein CASSYPGQGNYEQYF.

This chain links TRBV7-9 with TRBJ2-7, with 13 bases fitting TRBD2. Germline-derived CDR1 and CDR2 are SEHNR and FQNEAQ (reference sequence). The CDR3 covers 16 residues. V was pared by 4 bases and J by 6 bases, with 9 bases of the junction left unmatched. CDR3 DNA: TGTGCCAGCAGCTCTATTTCGGGACTAGCGGGACGCGAGCAGTACTTC. This sequence encodes CASSSISGLAGREQYF.